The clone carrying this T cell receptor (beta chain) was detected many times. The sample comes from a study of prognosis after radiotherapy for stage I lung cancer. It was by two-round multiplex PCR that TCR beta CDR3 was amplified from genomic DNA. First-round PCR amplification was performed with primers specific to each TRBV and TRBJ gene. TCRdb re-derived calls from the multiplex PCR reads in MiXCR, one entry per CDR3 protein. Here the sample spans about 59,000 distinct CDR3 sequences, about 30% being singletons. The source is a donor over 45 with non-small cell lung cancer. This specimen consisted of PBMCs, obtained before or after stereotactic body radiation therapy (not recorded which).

For the CDR3, the DNA is TGTGCCAGCAGCTTACGAGAGACCCAGTACTTC. Protein product: CASSLRETQYF. The gene calls are TRBV11-2 and TRBJ2-5; D call uncertain. The CDR3 covers 11 residues. CDR1 SGHAT and CDR2 FQNNGV come from the germline V gene. Deletions cut 2 bases from V and 4 bases from J, with 2 bases between. The full variable domain, completed using reference TRBV11-2 and TRBJ2-5, is EAGVAQSPRYKIIEKRQSVAFWCNPISGHATLYWYQQILGQGPKLLIQFQNNGVVDDSQLPKDRFSAERLKGVDSTLKIQPAKLEDSAVYLCASSLRETQYFGPGTRLLVL.